This T cell receptor (beta chain) was captured by sequencing in a study of shared clonotypes between healthy human individuals. As defined, naive CD8 cells were CD45RO-negative and positively selected for CCR7, with terminally differentiated effector memory CD45RA+ cells excluded. CDR3 length: 14 residues. Per germline, CDR1 LNHNV and CDR2 YYDKDF (reference sequence). The J segment lost 6 bases and the V segment lost 5 bases, leaving 9 bases of the junction unmatched. Only one count was recorded for this clone. Its antigen is still unknown. Whole-study results and caveats: The genetic and exposure-history diversity represented was limited by few donors.

Only in-frame clones appear in the TCRdb table, and some are missing; sequencing was by immunoSEQ multiplex PCR. This table has about 590,000 clones, around 95% appearing once. This rearrangement joins TRBV15 to TRBJ2-7; 8 bases agree with TRBD2. This receptor was obtained from a woman in her thirties in good health. The sample consisted of naive CD8+ T cells sorted from blood. The CDR3 nucleotides are TGTGCCACCAGCTCCAGCGGGAGAGTTTCCGAGCAGTACTTC. It translates to CATSSSGRVSEQYF.